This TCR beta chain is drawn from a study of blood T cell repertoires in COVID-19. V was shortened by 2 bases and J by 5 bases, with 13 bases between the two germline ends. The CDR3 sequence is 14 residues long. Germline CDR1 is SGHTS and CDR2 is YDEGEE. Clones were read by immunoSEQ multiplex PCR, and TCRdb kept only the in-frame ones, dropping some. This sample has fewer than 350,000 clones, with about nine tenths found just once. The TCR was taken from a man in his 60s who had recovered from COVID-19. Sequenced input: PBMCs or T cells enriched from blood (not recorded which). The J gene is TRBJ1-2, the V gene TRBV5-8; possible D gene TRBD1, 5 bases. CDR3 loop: CASSFVDPGYGYTF. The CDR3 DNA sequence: TGTGCCAGCAGCTTTGTTGATCCAGGGTATGGCTACACCTTC.